This T cell receptor (beta chain) emerged from a study of cytomegalovirus exposure and HLA in healthy donors. Findings and caveats of the study: The later analysis indicated that the majority of CMV-associated TCR beta chains appeared HLA-restricted. Cytomegalovirus status was reportedly diagnosed by the classifier with high sensitivity and specificity.

The CDR3 extends over 15 amino acids. The junction had 8 bases not matched to a gene; V was cut back by 4 bases and J by 1 base. CDR1 is SGDLS, CDR2 YYNGEE, per germline. The PCR employed 60 Vbeta primers together with 13 Jbeta primers. The data were produced by immunoSEQ multiplex PCR, yet TCRdb's version contains in-frame clones alone and is incomplete. The data show around 120,000 clones, about four fifths seen once. Of note for this clone: Its specificity is unknown.

Among the donors, all were healthy bone marrow donors. The genes are TRBV9 and TRBJ2-7, with TRBD2 matching over 7 bases. The sample was PBMCs. This receptor was taken from a man younger than 35 in good health and CMV-seronegative. CDR3: CASSPRTSDSYEQYF. The CDR3 coding sequence is TGTGCCAGCAGCCCCCGCACTAGCGATTCCTACGAGCAGTACTTC.